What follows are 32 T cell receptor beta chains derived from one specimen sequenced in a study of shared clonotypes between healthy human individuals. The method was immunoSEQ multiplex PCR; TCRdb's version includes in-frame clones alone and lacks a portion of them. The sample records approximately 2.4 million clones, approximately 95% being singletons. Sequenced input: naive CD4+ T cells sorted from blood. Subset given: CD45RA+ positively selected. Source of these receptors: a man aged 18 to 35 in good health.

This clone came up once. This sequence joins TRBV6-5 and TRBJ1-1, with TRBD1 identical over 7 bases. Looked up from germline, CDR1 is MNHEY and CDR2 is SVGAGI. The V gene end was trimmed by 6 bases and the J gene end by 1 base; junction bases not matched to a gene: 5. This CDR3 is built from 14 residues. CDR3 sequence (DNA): TGTGCCAGCAGAAAGACAGGGCCGAACACTGAAGCTTTCTTT. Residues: CASRKTGPNTEAFF.

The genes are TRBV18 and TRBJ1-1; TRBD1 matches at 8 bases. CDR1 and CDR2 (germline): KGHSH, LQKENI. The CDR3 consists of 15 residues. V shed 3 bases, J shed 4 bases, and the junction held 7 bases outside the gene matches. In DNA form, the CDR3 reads TGTGCCAGCTCACCGTTCGAGGACAGGGCCACTGAAGCTTTCTTT. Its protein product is CASSPFEDRATEAFF.

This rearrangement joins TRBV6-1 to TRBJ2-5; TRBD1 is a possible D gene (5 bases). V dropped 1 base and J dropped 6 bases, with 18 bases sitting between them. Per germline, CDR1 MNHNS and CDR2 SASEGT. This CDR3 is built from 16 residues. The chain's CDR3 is CASSEDLTGLGKTQYF. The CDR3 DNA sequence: TGTGCCAGCAGTGAAGATTTAACAGGTTTGGGAAAGACCCAGTACTTC.

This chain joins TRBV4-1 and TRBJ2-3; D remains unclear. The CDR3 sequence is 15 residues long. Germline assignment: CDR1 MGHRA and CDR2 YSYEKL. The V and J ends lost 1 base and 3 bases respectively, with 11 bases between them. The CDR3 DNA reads TGCGCCAGCAGCCAAGTCCCTGCGCGGACAGATACGCAGTATTTT. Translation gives CASSQVPARTDTQYF.

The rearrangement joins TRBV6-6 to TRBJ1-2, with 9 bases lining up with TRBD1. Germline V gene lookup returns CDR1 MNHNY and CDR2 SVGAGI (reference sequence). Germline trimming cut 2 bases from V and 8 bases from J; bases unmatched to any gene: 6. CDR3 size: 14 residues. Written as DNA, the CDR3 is TGTGCCAGCAGTTACGGGGACAGGGAAGGCGGCTACACCTTC. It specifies CASSYGDREGGYTF.

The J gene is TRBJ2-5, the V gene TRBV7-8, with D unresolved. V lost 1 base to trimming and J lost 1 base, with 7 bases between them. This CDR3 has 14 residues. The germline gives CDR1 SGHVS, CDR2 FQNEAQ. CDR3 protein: CASSLGQFQETQYF. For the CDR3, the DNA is TGTGCCAGCAGCTTAGGTCAGTTCCAAGAGACCCAGTACTTC.

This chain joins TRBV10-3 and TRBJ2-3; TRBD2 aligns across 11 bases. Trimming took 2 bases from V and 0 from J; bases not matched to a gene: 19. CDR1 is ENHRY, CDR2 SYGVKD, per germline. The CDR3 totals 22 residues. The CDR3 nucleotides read TGTGCCATCAGTGAGGTTAGCGGGAGGGCTCCTACTGAGTGGACTAGCACAGATACGCAGTATTTT. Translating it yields CAISEVSGRAPTEWTSTDTQYF.

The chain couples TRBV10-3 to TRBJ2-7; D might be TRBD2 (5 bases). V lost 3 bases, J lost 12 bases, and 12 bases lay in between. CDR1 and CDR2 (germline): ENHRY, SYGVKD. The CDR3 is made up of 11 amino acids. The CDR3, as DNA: TGTGCCATCAGTGATGACGGCGAGGGGTACTTC. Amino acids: CAISDDGEGYF.

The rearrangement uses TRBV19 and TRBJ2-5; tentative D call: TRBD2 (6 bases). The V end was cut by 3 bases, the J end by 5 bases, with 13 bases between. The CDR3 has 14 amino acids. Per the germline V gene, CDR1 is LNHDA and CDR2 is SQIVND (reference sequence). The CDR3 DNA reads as TGTGCCAGTAGTATTATGGGGGGAGTGGAGACCCAGTACTTC. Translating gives CASSIMGGVETQYF.

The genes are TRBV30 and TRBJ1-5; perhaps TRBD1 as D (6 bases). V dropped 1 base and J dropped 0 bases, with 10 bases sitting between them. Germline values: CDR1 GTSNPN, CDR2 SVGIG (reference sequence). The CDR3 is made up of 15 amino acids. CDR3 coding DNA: TGTGCCTGGAGTGGAACAGGGTATAGCAATCAGCCCCAGCATTTT. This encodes CAWSGTGYSNQPQHF.

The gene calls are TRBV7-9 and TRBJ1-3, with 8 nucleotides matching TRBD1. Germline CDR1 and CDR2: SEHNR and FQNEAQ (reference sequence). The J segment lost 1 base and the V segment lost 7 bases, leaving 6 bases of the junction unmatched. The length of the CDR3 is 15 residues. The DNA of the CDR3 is TGTGCCAGCACCCAACAGGGGGTATCTGGAAACACCATATATTTT. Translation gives CASTQQGVSGNTIYF.

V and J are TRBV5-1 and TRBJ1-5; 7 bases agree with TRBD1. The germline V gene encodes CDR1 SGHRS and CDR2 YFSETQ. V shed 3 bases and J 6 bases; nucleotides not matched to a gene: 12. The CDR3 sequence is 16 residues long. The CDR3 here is CASSWGDSGGGQPQHF. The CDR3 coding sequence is TGCGCCAGCAGCTGGGGGGACAGCGGTGGAGGTCAGCCCCAGCATTTT.

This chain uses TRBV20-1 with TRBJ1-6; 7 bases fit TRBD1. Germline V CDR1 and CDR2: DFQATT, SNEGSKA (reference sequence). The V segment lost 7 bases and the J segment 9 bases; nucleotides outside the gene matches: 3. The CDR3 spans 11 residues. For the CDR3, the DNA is TGCAGTGTTGCAGGGGGTTCACCCCTCCACTTT. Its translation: CSVAGGSPLHF.

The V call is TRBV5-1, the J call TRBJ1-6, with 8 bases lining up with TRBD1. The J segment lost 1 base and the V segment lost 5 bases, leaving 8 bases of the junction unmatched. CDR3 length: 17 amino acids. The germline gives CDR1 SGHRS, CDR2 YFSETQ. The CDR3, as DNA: TGCGCCAGCAGGCAGGCAGGGGGCGCTTCCTATAATTCACCCCTCCACTTT. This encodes CASRQAGGASYNSPLHF.

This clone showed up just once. The CDR3 nucleotides are TGTGCCAGCAGCTACAGGGGAGGTAATGAAAAACTGTTTTTT. It specifies CASSYRGGNEKLFF. The rearrangement links TRBV6-1 to TRBJ1-4, with 7 bases identical to TRBD1. Germline V gives CDR1 MNHNS, CDR2 SASEGT. The V gene end was trimmed by 6 bases and the J gene end by 4 bases; junction bases not matched to a gene: 5. The CDR3 is 14 residues long.

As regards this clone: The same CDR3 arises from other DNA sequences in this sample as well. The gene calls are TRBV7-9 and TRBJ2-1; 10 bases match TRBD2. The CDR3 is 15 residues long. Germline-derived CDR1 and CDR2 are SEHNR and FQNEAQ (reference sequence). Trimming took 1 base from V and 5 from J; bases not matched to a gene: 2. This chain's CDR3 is CASSLGTSGDNEQFF. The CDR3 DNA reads TGTGCCAGCAGCTTAGGGACTAGCGGCGACAATGAGCAGTTCTTC.

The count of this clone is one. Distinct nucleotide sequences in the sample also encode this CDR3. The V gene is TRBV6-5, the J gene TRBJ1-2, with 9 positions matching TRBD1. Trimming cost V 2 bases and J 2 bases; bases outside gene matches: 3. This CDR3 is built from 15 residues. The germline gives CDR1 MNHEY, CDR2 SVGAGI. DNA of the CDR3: TGTGCCAGCAGTTACCTTGGACAGGGGAACTATGGCTACACCTTC. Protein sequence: CASSYLGQGNYGYTF.

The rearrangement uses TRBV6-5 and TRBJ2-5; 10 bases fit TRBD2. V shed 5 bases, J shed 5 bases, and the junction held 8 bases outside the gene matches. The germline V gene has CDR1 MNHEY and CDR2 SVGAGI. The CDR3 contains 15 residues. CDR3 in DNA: TGTGCCAGCAGTCGGACTAGCGGCACTGGGGAGACCCAGTACTTC. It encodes CASSRTSGTGETQYF.

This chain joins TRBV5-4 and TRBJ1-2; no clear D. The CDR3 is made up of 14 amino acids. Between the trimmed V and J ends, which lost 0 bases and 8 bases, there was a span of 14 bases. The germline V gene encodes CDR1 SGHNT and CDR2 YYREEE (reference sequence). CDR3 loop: CASSLDPDLRGYTF. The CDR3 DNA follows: TGTGCCAGCAGCTTGGATCCGGACCTACGGGGCTACACCTTC.

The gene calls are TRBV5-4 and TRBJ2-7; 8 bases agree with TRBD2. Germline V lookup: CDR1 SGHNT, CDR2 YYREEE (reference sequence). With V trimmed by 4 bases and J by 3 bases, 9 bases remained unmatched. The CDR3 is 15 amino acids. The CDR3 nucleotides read TGTGCCAGCAGCACCGCCGGGACTAGAAACTACGAGCAGTACTTC. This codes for CASSTAGTRNYEQYF.

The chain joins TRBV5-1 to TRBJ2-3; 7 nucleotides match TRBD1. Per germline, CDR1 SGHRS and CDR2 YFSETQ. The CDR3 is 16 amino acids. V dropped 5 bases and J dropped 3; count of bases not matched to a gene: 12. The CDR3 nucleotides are TGCGCCAGCAGAGGGGGCGGCCTATCGGGTACAGATACGCAGTATTTT. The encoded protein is CASRGGGLSGTDTQYF.

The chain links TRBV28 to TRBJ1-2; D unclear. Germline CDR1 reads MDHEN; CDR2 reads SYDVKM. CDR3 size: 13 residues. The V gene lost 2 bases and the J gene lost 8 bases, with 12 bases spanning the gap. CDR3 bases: TGTGCCAGCAGTTTAATTCTCCCTGGGGGCTACACCTTC. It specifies CASSLILPGGYTF.

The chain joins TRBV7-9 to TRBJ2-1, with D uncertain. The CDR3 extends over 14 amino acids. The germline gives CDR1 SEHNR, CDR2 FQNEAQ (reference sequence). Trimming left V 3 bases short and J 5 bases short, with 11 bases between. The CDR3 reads CASSFYSLHNEQFF. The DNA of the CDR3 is TGTGCCAGCAGCTTCTACAGCCTCCACAATGAGCAGTTCTTC.

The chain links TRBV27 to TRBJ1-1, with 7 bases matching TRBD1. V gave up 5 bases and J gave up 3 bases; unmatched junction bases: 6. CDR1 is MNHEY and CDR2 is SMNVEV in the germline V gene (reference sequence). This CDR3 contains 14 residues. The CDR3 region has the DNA TGTGCCAGCAGTCAGCGGACAGGTTACACTGAAGCTTTCTTT. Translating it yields CASSQRTGYTEAFF.

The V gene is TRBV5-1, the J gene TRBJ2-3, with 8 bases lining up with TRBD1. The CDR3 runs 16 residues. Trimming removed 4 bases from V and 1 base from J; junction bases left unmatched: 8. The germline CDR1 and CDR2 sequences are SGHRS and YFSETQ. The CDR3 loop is CASSLNRGWGTDTQYF. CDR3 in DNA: TGCGCCAGCAGCCTTAACAGGGGGTGGGGCACAGATACGCAGTATTTT. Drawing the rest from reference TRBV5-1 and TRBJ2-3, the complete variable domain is KAGVTQTPRYLIKTRGQQVTLSCSPISGHRSVSWYQQTPGQGLQFLFEYFSETQRNKGNFPGRFSGRQFSNSRSEMNVSTLELGDSALYLCASSLNRGWGTDTQYFGPGTRLTVL.

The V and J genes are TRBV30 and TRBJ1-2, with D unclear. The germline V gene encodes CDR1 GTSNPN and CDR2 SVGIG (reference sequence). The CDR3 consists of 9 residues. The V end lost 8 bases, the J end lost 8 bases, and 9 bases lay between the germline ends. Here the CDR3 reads CAQAPGYTF. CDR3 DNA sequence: TGTGCCCAAGCCCCCGGCTACACCTTC.

The CDR3 protein is CASSLEGTGETQYF. The DNA of the CDR3 is TGCGCCAGCAGCTTGGAAGGGACGGGGGAGACCCAGTACTTC. This sequence joins TRBV5-1 and TRBJ2-5, with D perhaps assigned TRBD1 or TRBD2 (5 bases each). Trimming left V 0 bases short and J 5 bases short, with 11 bases between. This CDR3 has 14 residues. CDR1 is SGHRS and CDR2 is YFSETQ in the germline V gene. Combining the CDR3 with reference TRBV5-1 and TRBJ2-5 gives the whole variable domain KAGVTQTPRYLIKTRGQQVTLSCSPISGHRSVSWYQQTPGQGLQFLFEYFSETQRNKGNFPGRFSGRQFSNSRSEMNVSTLELGDSALYLCASSLEGTGETQYFGPGTRLLVL.

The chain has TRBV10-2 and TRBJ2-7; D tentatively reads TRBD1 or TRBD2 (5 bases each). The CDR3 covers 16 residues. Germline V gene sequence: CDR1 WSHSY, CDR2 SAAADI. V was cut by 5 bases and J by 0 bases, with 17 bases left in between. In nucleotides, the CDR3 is TGCGCCAGCAGTCCCCTGACGGGACGGACCTCCTACGAGCAGTACTTC. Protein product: CASSPLTGRTSYEQYF.

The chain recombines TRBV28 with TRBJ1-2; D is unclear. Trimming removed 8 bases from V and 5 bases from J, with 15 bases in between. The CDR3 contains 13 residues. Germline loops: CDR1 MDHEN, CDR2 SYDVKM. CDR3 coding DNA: TGTGCCAGCGGTCGAGGCCCCCGGTATGGCTACACCTTC. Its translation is CASGRGPRYGYTF.

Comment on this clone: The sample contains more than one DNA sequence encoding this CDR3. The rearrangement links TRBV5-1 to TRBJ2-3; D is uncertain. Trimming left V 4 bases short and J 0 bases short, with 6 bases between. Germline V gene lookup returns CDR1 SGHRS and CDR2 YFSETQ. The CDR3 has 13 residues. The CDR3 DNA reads TGCGCCAGCAGCCGGACGAGCACAGATACGCAGTATTTT. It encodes CASSRTSTDTQYF.

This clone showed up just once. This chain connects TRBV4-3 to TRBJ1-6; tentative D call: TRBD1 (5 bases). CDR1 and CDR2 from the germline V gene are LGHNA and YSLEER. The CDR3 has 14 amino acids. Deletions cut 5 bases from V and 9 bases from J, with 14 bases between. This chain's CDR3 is CASSVTGGGSPLHF. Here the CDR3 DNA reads TGCGCCAGCAGCGTTACAGGAGGTGGTTCACCCCTCCACTTT.

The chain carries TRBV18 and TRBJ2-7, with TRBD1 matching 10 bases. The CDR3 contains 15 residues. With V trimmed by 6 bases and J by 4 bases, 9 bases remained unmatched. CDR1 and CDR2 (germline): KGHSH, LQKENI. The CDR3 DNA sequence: TGTGCCAGCTCGCAAACCGGGACAGGGGTATACGAGCAGTACTTC. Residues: CASSQTGTGVYEQYF.